The source of this T cell receptor beta chain is a study of cytomegalovirus exposure and HLA in healthy donors (TCRdb year 2017). Turning to the overall study: An earlier analysis of 587 of the donors reported 276 Gb of sequence data and around 110 million unique TCR beta sequences obtained from about 170 million T cells. Roughly 300 gigabases of sequencing data and tens of millions of unique TCR sequences were included in an early release covering roughly 600 HLA-typed donors. Among the roughly 380 genotyped donors, more than 70% belonged to the genetic ancestry cluster associated with self-reported Caucasian donors. The study aimed to test whether cataloging public T cell receptors could reveal signatures of past pathogen exposure. The T cell repertoires of around 670 subjects were profiled by immunosequencing and related to cytomegalovirus serostatus. A separate validation cohort of roughly 110 different subjects was used in addition to the approximately 700-subject first cohort. High-throughput TCR immunosequencing, statistical association of individual TCRs with disease status, and machine learning were combined to predict cytomegalovirus infection status. A later analysis re-examined previously published TCR beta repertoires from more than 550 donors and added high-resolution HLA genotyping to investigate patterns of TCR occurrence. Rather than drawing on any new phenotypic data, the later analysis identified candidate immune exposures from TCR beta sequences and the way those sequences occurred across donors. An earlier analysis of 587 of the donors used high-throughput TCR beta sequencing to judge whether each TCR beta V gene segment behaved as functional or pseudogenic. Donor age, sex, ethnicity and CMV serostatus were compiled alongside the repertoire data. A later genetic analysis used genome-wide SNP genotypes for about 60% of the 666 donors, treating that subset as a discovery cohort. Every repertoire in the discovery cohort had been generated on one and the same sequencing platform. HLA typing included class I and class II loci at four-digit resolution. The number of donors typed differed by locus, with roughly 629-640 for A, B, C, DRB1 and DQB1, roughly 520 for DQA1, 600 to 610 for DPA1, and around 460 for DPB1. About five DR-DQ haplotypes were treated as single units for association and clustering because of strong linkage in the cohort. Across 300 to 500 genotyped donors of the cohort, an average of approximately 200,000 unique TCR beta nucleotide sequences per donor were sequenced, and 15% to 20% of those sequences were non-productive. The paper's findings and limits, for the study overall: In vitro tests confirmed that three of the cytomegalovirus-associated TCR beta chains recognize cytomegalovirus antigens. Only TCR beta chains were sequenced in this cohort, and the absence of alpha or paired-chain data limited detectable features. In an earlier analysis of some 550 of the donors, most TCR beta V segments were observed in productive rearrangements about 87% or about 30% of the time, broadly matching IMGT annotations. Because counts were too low, about 15 rarely observed V segments, including chromosome 9 orphons, were left out of the earlier analysis of a few hundred of the donors. The classifier was reported to diagnose cytomegalovirus status with high specificity and sensitivity in both the original cohort and the validation cohort. Some IMGT-functional V segments, including TRBV6-2 and TRBV6-3, could not be told apart with the 87-base-pair reads, so those segments were excluded. Most TCR sequences were observed very rarely across donors, whereas some public TCRs were present in many individuals. In a later genetic analysis, fewer N-insertions in productive TCRs were reported among donors in an Asian-associated ancestry cluster than the approximately 670-donor mean. According to a later analysis, parvovirus B19, influenza, CMV and Epstein-Barr virus appeared linked to several top co-occurrence clusters. In a later analysis, HLA-associated TCR beta chains were found to be more clonally expanded and to have lower generation probabilities than equally common non-associated chains. Strong co-occurrence of HLA alleles, especially DR and DQ, made assigning TCR associations to individual alleles difficult. It was suggested by the authors that the approach could potentially be generalized to other disease states and immunological phenotypes. Linkage disequilibrium might explain the correlated functional status among segregating V segments, but an unknown experimental factor could not be ruled out. Because HLA typing was missing for some donors at each locus, association tests included only the typed subset. An association between a missense DCLRE1C variant and V-gene and J-gene trimming of TCR beta chains was found in a later genetic analysis and replicated in an independent cohort. CMV serostatus was the only immune exposure information available for the cohort. The sequencing pipeline was judged likely to have produced a cluster of highly shared sequence variants as a technical artifact. A further reported finding was that TCR beta sequences accurately predicted the HLA-A and HLA-B alleles for most subjects in the first cohort. Specific HLA alleles were associated with 15,000 to 20,000 TCR beta sequences at a false discovery rate of 0.05 in a later analysis. A later analysis found that most CMV-associated TCR beta chains appeared HLA-restricted, with HLA associations seemingly driven largely by CMV exposure. Roughly uniform sequencing depth across donors was assumed in presence/absence analyses, although this assumption may not hold. According to a later analysis, TCR association rates differed among HLA loci, with DRB1 alleles showing the most associated TCRs and HLA-C alleles showing the fewest. The study gave a list of under 200 TCR beta chains associated with cytomegalovirus.

The library was prepared using the immunoSEQ multiplex PCR assay. For the multiplex PCR, a mixture combining 60 forward primers for TCR Vbeta segments and 13 reverse primers for TCR Jbeta segments was used. A multiplex PCR assay on genomic DNA amplified the CDR3 region of rearranged TCR beta genes. The amplified TCR beta libraries were sequenced on the Illumina HiSeq System as 87-base-pair reads. In the original analysis: Across the roughly 600 repertoires, a later analysis counted 60 million to 90 million unique TCR beta chains, some 11 million of which were shared by at least two donors. To remove PCR and sequencing errors, raw reads were error-corrected and collapsed into unique sequences using a nearest-neighbor algorithm that merged closely related sequences. To assign V, D and J gene segments, CDR3 sequences were aligned to IMGT reference sequences. For a sequence to be retained, a match of at least six nucleotides to both a V gene segment and a J gene segment was required. A rearrangement counted as productive if the CDR3 had no stop codons and remained in frame with V and J, and every other rearrangement counted as non-productive. Following IMGT convention, CDR3 was defined as the stretch from the second conserved V-encoded cysteine up to the conserved J-encoded phenylalanine. In an earlier analysis of around 540 of the donors, sequences lacking an unambiguous match to a single V gene segment were excluded. An earlier analysis of 587 of the donors classified V segments as functional when productive rearrangements were above 56.7% and as segregating when the standard deviation between donors was above 5%. A statistical classification framework was built for diagnosing cytomegalovirus status from the catalog of TCR beta chain sequences. In a later analysis, V and J genes were assigned by comparing TCR nucleotide sequences against IMGT/GENE-DB human TR gene sequences. A later analysis assigned CDR3 sequences and most-parsimonious VDJ recombination scenarios with the TCRdist pipeline. A later analysis defined each TCR beta chain by its CDR3 amino acid sequence plus V-gene family, and excluded reads lacking a unique V-gene family. In a later analysis, around 600 highly shared, low-generation-probability nucleotide sequences were removed to address suspected cross-contamination and a sequencing artifact. A later analysis calculated a clonal expansion index for each public chain from normalized within-repertoire ranks of inferred template counts. In a later analysis, generation probabilities were computed using a VDJ recombination model fitted to out-of-frame rearrangements, and the results were checked against IGoR. In a later analysis, hypergeometric tests were used to score TCR-TCR, TCR-HLA and TCR-CMV co-occurrence, with a repertoire-size bias correction applied to TCR pairs. In a later analysis, false discovery rates were estimated by permuting HLA or CMV assignments 20 times. In a later analysis, co-occurring TCRs were grouped with DBSCAN, and TCRdist sequence similarity was added when clustering was performed within HLA-allele-positive subsets. Repertoires with fewer than 30,000 or more than 120,000 public chains, plus five repertoires with anomalous nucleotide sharing, were excluded from co-occurrence clustering. As stored in TCRdb, this immuneACCESS dataset retains in-frame rearrangements with V and J assigned. A fraction of the clones does not appear; measured against another copy, unresolved V genes explain less than half of the discrepancy, and the remainder lacks a known reason. That table gives V, J and clone size, and the DNA gave D and trimming. This sample is represented by about 150,000 clones; around two thirds of them were singletons. The ten largest clones take up 1.5% to 2% of the sample.

Taken from the germline V gene, the CDR1 and CDR2 loops are MGHDK and SYGVNS. V loses 3 bases at its end and J loses 4 bases; junction bases beyond the gene matches: 5. The CDR3 has 15 amino acids, counting the end cysteine and phenylalanine. The DNA shown is the 45-base CDR3, in frame from base 1. Concerning this clone itself: The target of this receptor is not known. Base qualities are missing; no much larger clone stands one base away. The same CDR3 can be traced to other DNA sequences in this sample.

The cohort consisted of 666 healthy bone marrow donors. At the time of sampling, every cohort member was nominally healthy, though immune exposures that went unrecorded were likely present. The donor was CMV seronegative and belonged to the group of over 300 seronegative cohort members. Every donor gave a peripheral blood sample, and the peripheral blood mononuclear cells from that sample were used for TCR beta sequencing. Genomic DNA extraction from the blood cell samples was performed with the Qiagen DNeasy Blood Extraction Kit. Input material: PBMCs. This clonotype originated in a woman between 18 and 29 years old in good health and CMV-seronegative. The chain links TRBV25-1 with TRBJ2-2; 7 of the junction bases match TRBD2. The sequenced DNA is TGTGCCAGCAGTGAGGGAGGGACGGGCACCGGGGAGCTGTTTTTT. The translation is CASSEGGTGTGELFF.